This passage covers 8 T cell receptor beta chains from one sample sequenced in a study of OX40 agonist ivuxolimab in advanced cancers. Measured with immunoSEQ multiplex PCR; TCRdb has only the in-frame clones, and not every one. The table has some 68,000 clones, 83% seen once; the top ten hold over 1.1%. The material sequenced was CD4+ or CD8+ T cells sorted from blood, taken in a trial of the OX40 agonist ivuxolimab. These receptor sequences come from an adult with an advanced solid tumor such as melanoma, head and neck, liver or kidney cancer.

This clone was counted only a few times. V usage is TRBV4-3 and J usage is TRBJ1-6; no reliable D call. From germline, CDR1 is LGHNA and CDR2 YSLEER. The CDR3 is made up of 10 amino acids. The V gene lost 8 bases and the J gene lost 9 bases, with 5 bases spanning the gap. The DNA of the CDR3 is TGCGCCAGCGGACTTTCACCCCTCCACTTT. It is translated as CASGLSPLHF.

DNA of the CDR3: TGTGCCAGCAGCCCCGACAAAGGGGCGGGGGGCTACACCTTC. Translation: CASSPDKGAGGYTF. The chain recombines TRBV5-6 with TRBJ1-2, with TRBD1 as a possible D gene (5 bases). Deletions cut 4 bases from V and 8 bases from J, with 18 bases between. The CDR3 length is 14 residues. The germline CDR1 and CDR2 sequences are SGHDT and YYEEEE. The full variable domain, rest sourced from reference TRBV5-6 and TRBJ1-2, is DAGVTQSPTHLIKTRGQQVTLRCSPKSGHDTVSWYQQALGQGPQFIFQYYEEEERQRGNFPDRFSGHQFPNYSSELNVNALLLGDSALYLCASSPDKGAGGYTFGSGTRLTVV.

The chain uses TRBV6-1 and TRBJ2-7; D is ambiguous. Germline lookup yields CDR1 MNHNS and CDR2 SASEGT. The CDR3 covers 14 residues. Deletions cut 5 bases from V and 2 bases from J, with 13 bases between. The CDR3 is CASSTPDGAYEQYF. DNA of the CDR3: TGTGCCAGCAGTACCCCCGACGGCGCCTACGAGCAGTACTTC.

This chain links TRBV6-5 with TRBJ1-2, with D perhaps TRBD1 (6 bases). CDR3 size: 14 residues. Germline V CDR1 and CDR2: MNHEY, SVGAGI. Between the trimmed V and J ends, which lost 7 bases and 8 bases, there was a span of 20 bases. The CDR3 sequence: CASTSGAMTVGYTF. The CDR3 DNA reads TGTGCCAGCACATCGGGGGCGATGACGGTAGGCTACACCTTC.

The rearrangement links TRBV5-4 to TRBJ2-4, with 13 bases aligning to TRBD2. J was trimmed by 1 base and V by 3 bases; bases with no gene match: 7. Germline-derived CDR1 and CDR2 are SGHNT and YYREEE (reference sequence). The CDR3 has 18 residues. In DNA, the CDR3 is TGTGCCAGCAGCTATACTAGCGGGGGGGCCAGGGCCAAAAACATTCAGTACTTC. Residues: CASSYTSGGARAKNIQYF.

This rearrangement joins TRBV18 to TRBJ1-4, with D uncertain. V was pared by 2 bases and J by 1 base, with 8 bases between. Germline CDR1 KGHSH, CDR2 LQKENI. The CDR3 runs to 15 residues. CDR3 bases: TGTGCCAGCTCACCAAAAAAGGGAACTAATGAAAAACTGTTTTTT. Translation: CASSPKKGTNEKLFF.

The chain couples TRBV19 to TRBJ2-7; D possibly corresponds to TRBD1 (6 bases). The V end lost 6 bases, the J end lost 3 bases, and 15 bases lay between the germline ends. Per germline, CDR1 LNHDA and CDR2 SQIVND (reference sequence). The CDR3 extends over 14 amino acids. The CDR3 sequence is CASRQQGIGYEQYF. The DNA of the CDR3 is TGTGCCAGTAGGCAACAGGGAATTGGCTACGAGCAGTACTTC.

This clone is medium-sized within its sample. The V and J genes are TRBV19 and TRBJ1-5; no definite D call. Trimming removed 3 bases from V and 2 bases from J, with 8 bases in between. The length of the CDR3 is 14 residues. Germline V lookup: CDR1 LNHDA, CDR2 SQIVND (reference sequence). CDR3 DNA: TGTGCCAGTAGTATCGGGCAGGGCAATCAGCCCCAGCATTTT. Its translation: CASSIGQGNQPQHF.